Each of the 6 T cell receptor beta chains below was sequenced from the same sample in a study of cytomegalovirus exposure and HLA in healthy donors. PCR amplification relied on 60 Vbeta primers (plus 13 Jbeta primers). Assay: immunoSEQ multiplex PCR; the TCRdb copy retains only in-frame clones and omits some. Here the sample spans over 100,000 clones, approximately 60% being singletons. Sequenced sample: PBMCs. These receptors were obtained from a woman under 40 in good health and CMV-seronegative.

The chain couples TRBV4-1 to TRBJ2-1; D perhaps matches TRBD1 (8 bases). The CDR3 spans 15 residues. V was trimmed by 1 base and J by 9 bases, leaving 16 bases between them. Per germline, CDR1 MGHRA and CDR2 YSYEKL. CDR3 loop: CASSQVLQGGGEQFF. In nucleotides, the CDR3 is TGCGCCAGCAGCCAAGTTCTACAGGGGGGGGGTGAGCAGTTCTTC.

This clone has at least ten counts. The chain joins TRBV28 to TRBJ1-5; 8 bases fit TRBD1. This CDR3 region has 15 residues. CDR1 and CDR2 (germline): MDHEN, SYDVKM. Trimming removed 3 bases from V and 3 bases from J; junction bases left unmatched: 4. CDR3 in DNA: TGTGCCAGCAGTTTGACAGGGGACTTCAATCAGCCCCAGCATTTT. It encodes CASSLTGDFNQPQHF.

This clone was observed a handful of times. The chain uses TRBV28 and TRBJ2-7; 10 bases map to TRBD2. V shed 6 bases and J 3 bases; nucleotides not matched to a gene: 2. The CDR3 is 13 residues long. Germline values: CDR1 MDHEN, CDR2 SYDVKM. The CDR3 DNA sequence: TGTGCCAGCAGCCCTAGCGGGAGCTACGAGCAGTACTTC. Residues: CASSPSGSYEQYF.

This clone was seen a handful of times. The chain couples TRBV5-1 to TRBJ1-1; TRBD1 matches at 7 bases. The J segment lost 0 bases and the V segment lost 3 bases, leaving 5 bases of the junction unmatched. Per germline, CDR1 SGHRS and CDR2 YFSETQ. CDR3 length equals 15 residues. For the CDR3, the DNA is TGCGCCAGCAGCTACGCGGACAGGATGAACACTGAAGCTTTCTTT. Its translation: CASSYADRMNTEAFF. The whole variable domain, filled in from reference TRBV5-1 and TRBJ1-1, reads KAGVTQTPRYLIKTRGQQVTLSCSPISGHRSVSWYQQTPGQGLQFLFEYFSETQRNKGNFPGRFSGRQFSNSRSEMNVSTLELGDSALYLCASSYADRMNTEAFFGQGTRLTVV.

The chain is built from TRBV5-1 and TRBJ2-5, with TRBD2 matching over 10 bases. CDR1 is SGHRS, CDR2 YFSETQ, per germline. There are 15 residues in the CDR3. Trimming cost V 0 bases and J 5 bases; bases outside gene matches: 4. CDR3 sequence (DNA): TGCGCCAGCAGCTTGGAGGCTAGCGGGAGTGAGACCCAGTACTTC. Its protein is CASSLEASGSETQYF.

This clone has only a few counts. The chain recombines TRBV29-1 with TRBJ1-6, with D possibly TRBD1 on 5 matching bases. Germline CDR1 SQVTM, CDR2 ANQGSEA. Trimming left V 4 bases short and J 7 bases short, with 11 bases between. The CDR3 runs to 13 residues. CDR3 nucleotide sequence: TGCAGCGTTGCAGTGGGGCTAAATTCACCCCTCCACTTT. Encoded protein: CSVAVGLNSPLHF.